The 30 T cell receptor beta chains reported below all come from one sample, sequenced in a study of blood T cell repertoires in COVID-19. Generated by immunoSEQ multiplex PCR, the TCRdb table keeps only in-frame clones and is missing some. The sample has approximately 190,000 clones, about 80% seen once. The sample was PBMCs or T cells enriched from blood (not recorded which). The receptors stem from a man aged 35 to 55 who had recovered from COVID-19.

The chain combines TRBV7-2 with TRBJ1-2; 8 bases are a match to TRBD1. J was trimmed by 0 bases and V by 5 bases; bases with no gene match: 2. Germline V gives CDR1 SGHTA, CDR2 FQGNSA. The CDR3 has 14 amino acids. The CDR3 loop is CASSKTGANYGYTF. The DNA of the CDR3 is TGTGCCAGCAGCAAGACAGGGGCTAACTATGGCTACACCTTC.

V is TRBV11-2 and J is TRBJ1-1; possible D gene TRBD1, 5 bases. Germline CDR1 and CDR2: SGHAT and FQNNGV. CDR3 length: 17 amino acids. Deletions cut 1 base from V and 0 bases from J, with 15 bases between. CDR3 protein: CASSLGQTSSMNTEAFF. The CDR3 DNA reads TGTGCCAGCAGCTTAGGACAGACATCCTCTATGAACACTGAAGCTTTCTTT.

The chain combines TRBV6-4 with TRBJ1-5; D perhaps matches TRBD1 (5 bases). The CDR3 runs 21 residues. V lost 0 bases, J lost 0 bases, and 24 bases lay in between. Germline-derived CDR1 and CDR2 are MRHNA and SNTAGT. The chain's CDR3 is CASSDSAGWGGGTYSNQPQHF. The CDR3 region has the DNA TGTGCCAGCAGTGACTCCGCAGGTTGGGGCGGCGGGACTTATAGCAATCAGCCCCAGCATTTT.

The chain is built from TRBV4-1 and TRBJ2-7; D call uncertain. The V end lost 0 bases, the J end lost 6 bases, and 12 bases lay between the germline ends. The CDR3 runs 14 residues. The germline CDR1 and CDR2 sequences are MGHRA and YSYEKL. The CDR3 spells CASSQDSYGGEQYF. CDR3 sequence (DNA): TGCGCCAGCAGCCAAGATTCTTATGGCGGCGAGCAGTACTTC.

This clone has just a few counts. Other nucleotide sequences in the sample specify the same CDR3. This chain uses TRBV6-2 or TRBV6-3 with TRBJ2-7; TRBD2 matches 12 bases. CDR3 length: 14 amino acids. Germline V lookup: CDR1 MNHEY, CDR2 SVGEGT. V shed 2 bases and J 4 bases; nucleotides not matched to a gene: 0. The CDR3 here is CASSYGTSGYEQYF. Written as DNA, the CDR3 is TGTGCCAGCAGTTACGGGACTAGCGGGTACGAGCAGTACTTC.

The chain couples TRBV7-9 to TRBJ1-3, with D perhaps TRBD1 (5 bases). The ends were cut back, 5 bases at V and 1 base at J, with 12 bases in the middle. In germline, CDR1 is SEHNR, CDR2 FQNEAQ (reference sequence). The CDR3 totals 15 residues. The CDR3 here is CASSGKQGSGNTIYF. In nucleotides, the CDR3 is TGTGCCAGCAGCGGGAAGCAGGGATCTGGAAACACCATATATTTT.

This rearrangement joins TRBV7-8 to TRBJ1-4, with D possibly TRBD1 on 6 matching bases. CDR3 size: 16 residues. CDR1 is SGHVS and CDR2 is FQNEAQ in the germline V gene. The V gene lost 4 bases and the J gene lost 8 bases, with 20 bases spanning the gap. The CDR3: CASSSELQGLEEKLFF. For the CDR3, the DNA is TGTGCCAGCAGCTCGGAGCTCCAGGGGTTAGAGGAAAAACTGTTTTTT.

The rearrangement links TRBV12-3 or TRBV12-4 to TRBJ1-2; D gene unclear. The ends were cut back, 6 bases at V and 11 bases at J, with 19 bases in the middle. The CDR3 totals 13 residues. The CDR3 nucleotides are TGTGCCAGCAGCTTTTTTTCAGAACCCCCTTACACCTTC. It specifies CASSFFSEPPYTF.

The chain carries TRBV7-2 and TRBJ1-5; D is uncertain. The CDR3 extends over 12 amino acids. Germline-derived CDR1 and CDR2 are SGHTA and FQGNSA. V dropped 1 base and J dropped 7 bases, with 5 bases sitting between them. CDR3 nucleotides: TGTGCCAGCAGCTTAGACTACCAGCCCCAGCATTTT. This gives the protein CASSLDYQPQHF.

This clone was found once. The rearrangement joins TRBV6-5 to TRBJ1-1; 9 nucleotides line up with TRBD1. With 7 bases clipped from V and 11 bases from J, the junction kept 14 bases outside the gene matches. Germline V CDR1 and CDR2: MNHEY, SVGAGI. This CDR3 spans 14 amino acids. The DNA of the CDR3 is TGTGCCAGCACTCCTACCCGGGACAGGGTGTCTGCTTTCTTT. Amino acids: CASTPTRDRVSAFF.

The genes are TRBV5-6 and TRBJ1-2, with D unresolved. Germline values: CDR1 SGHDT, CDR2 YYEEEE. This CDR3 spans 15 amino acids. Trimming pared 3 bases from V and 3 bases from J, leaving 15 bases between. As DNA, the CDR3 is TGTGCCAGCAGCTCGACCCGGGCCGGGGACTATGGCTACACCTTC. As protein: CASSSTRAGDYGYTF.

This clone showed up just once. V and J are TRBV23-1 and TRBJ2-3, with D uncertain. TRBV23-1 is flagged as an ORF with uncertain function. V was clipped by 3 bases and J by 0 bases, with 13 bases between them. This CDR3 region has 16 residues. The CDR3 loop reads CASSHLLSWSTDTQYF. The CDR3 DNA sequence: TGCGCCAGCAGTCACCTCCTATCCTGGAGCACAGATACGCAGTATTTT.

In its sample, this clone was seen a few times. The rearrangement joins TRBV10-3 to TRBJ1-2, with 7 bases aligning to TRBD1. The CDR3 contains 14 residues. CDR1 ENHRY and CDR2 SYGVKD come from the germline V gene. With 6 bases clipped from V and 4 bases from J, the junction kept 8 bases outside the gene matches. DNA of the CDR3: TGTGCCATCAGGTCGGGACAGAGAAGCTATGGCTACACCTTC. Residues: CAIRSGQRSYGYTF.

The chain is built from TRBV6-6 and TRBJ2-7, with 10 bases identical to TRBD2. The CDR3 covers 17 residues. Germline CDR1 MNHNY, CDR2 SVGAGI (reference sequence). Trimming removed 6 bases from V and 0 bases from J; junction bases left unmatched: 11. The CDR3 coding sequence is TGTGCCAGCAGCCGATTCAATAGCGGGGGGAGCTCCTACGAGCAGTACTTC. Its translation: CASSRFNSGGSSYEQYF.

The chain combines TRBV9 with TRBJ2-5; 8 bases match TRBD1. CDR3 length: 14 amino acids. CDR1 and CDR2 from the germline V gene are SGDLS and YYNGEE. The V gene end was trimmed by 4 bases and the J gene end by 4 bases; junction bases not matched to a gene: 6. The CDR3 loop is CASSISQGAETQYF. Here the CDR3 DNA reads TGTGCCAGCAGCATATCGCAGGGGGCAGAGACCCAGTACTTC.

This chain uses TRBV21-1 with TRBJ1-3. TRBV21-1 is a pseudogene locus. The CDR3 loop spans 17 amino acids. The CDR3 DNA sequence: TGTGCCAGCAGCTCGCTCGGGGGGGGCAGGTCTGGAAACACCATATATTTT. Translating it yields CASSSLGGGRSGNTIYF.

This clone was seen a few times. The CDR3: CSVAREWRSGREYTEAFF. CDR3 in DNA: TGCAGCGTTGCCAGGGAGTGGAGATCGGGGCGGGAGTACACTGAAGCTTTCTTT. The J gene is TRBJ1-1, the V gene TRBV29-1; possibly TRBD1 for D (5 bases). The CDR3 consists of 18 residues. Germline CDR1 SQVTM, CDR2 ANQGSEA. V was trimmed by 4 bases and J by 3 bases, leaving 27 bases between them.

The rearrangement uses TRBV28 and TRBJ2-7; perhaps TRBD1 as D (6 bases). V was shortened by 5 bases and J by 3 bases, with 11 bases between the two germline ends. Germline V gene sequence: CDR1 MDHEN, CDR2 SYDVKM. This CDR3 comprises 13 residues. In DNA, the CDR3 is TGTGCCAGCAGTCCCGAACAGGGCTACGAGCAGTACTTC. Protein sequence: CASSPEQGYEQYF.

J is TRBJ1-4 and V is TRBV10-3; 9 nucleotides align to TRBD1. Germline assignment: CDR1 ENHRY and CDR2 SYGVKD. This CDR3 has 16 amino acids. J lost 4 bases, V lost 6 bases, and 9 bases had no gene match. CDR3 loop: CAISRDRVALNEKLFF. CDR3 coding DNA: TGTGCCATCAGCCGGGACAGGGTCGCCCTTAATGAAAAACTGTTTTTT.

The chain combines TRBV3-1 (or the pseudogene TRBV3-2) with TRBJ2-1; 10 nucleotides align to TRBD2. The CDR3 runs to 16 residues. The germline V gene has CDR1 LGHDT and CDR2 YNNKEL (reference sequence). The V gene end was trimmed by 3 bases and the J gene end by 5 bases; junction bases not matched to a gene: 7. This CDR3 is CASSQSLAGVNNEQFF. CDR3 DNA sequence: TGTGCCAGCAGCCAGTCTCTAGCGGGGGTTAACAATGAGCAGTTCTTC.

The chain is built from TRBV2 and TRBJ2-2; D is ambiguous. In germline, CDR1 is SNHLY, CDR2 FYNNEI. The CDR3 extends over 12 amino acids. Trimming removed 7 bases at V and 1 base at J, with 4 bases between. The CDR3 loop is CASTGNTGELFF. For the CDR3, the DNA is TGTGCCAGCACGGGGAACACCGGGGAGCTGTTTTTT.

This sequence joins TRBV6-1 and TRBJ1-2, with 8 bases identical to TRBD1. The V and J ends lost 5 bases and 4 bases, in that order; junction bases with no gene match: 12. The CDR3 has 16 amino acids. Per the germline V gene, CDR1 is MNHNS and CDR2 is SASEGT. The CDR3 loop is CASSKDTGGLTYGYTF. The DNA of the CDR3 is TGTGCCAGCAGTAAAGATACAGGGGGGTTGACCTATGGCTACACCTTC.

The chain recombines TRBV5-1 with TRBJ1-2, with D maybe TRBD1 (5 bases). The germline CDR1 and CDR2 sequences are SGHRS and YFSETQ. Trimming cost V 0 bases and J 7 bases, with 10 bases left between them. CDR3 length: 13 residues. CDR3 in amino acids: CASSLAGLSGYTF. DNA for the CDR3: TGCGCCAGCAGCTTGGCGGGACTCAGTGGCTACACCTTC.

This clone was recorded only once. V usage is TRBV5-5 and J usage is TRBJ1-4; 8 bases agree with TRBD1. V lost 4 bases and J lost 3; bases outside the gene matches: 8. The CDR3 runs 16 residues. CDR1 SGHKS and CDR2 YYEKEE come from the germline V gene (reference sequence). The CDR3 here is CASSVVPGQANEKLFF. DNA of the CDR3: TGTGCCAGCAGCGTCGTCCCGGGACAGGCTAATGAAAAACTGTTTTTT.

This sequence joins TRBV20-1 and TRBJ2-3; no clear D gene. CDR1 is DFQATT, CDR2 SNEGSKA, per germline (reference sequence). This CDR3 spans 14 amino acids. Trimming removed 3 bases from V and 0 bases from J, with 10 bases in between. CDR3 coding DNA: TGCAGTGCTAGTCCAGTCGGGAGCACAGATACGCAGTATTTT. Translation: CSASPVGSTDTQYF.

This clone was detected a few times. The chain employs TRBV3-1 (or the pseudogene TRBV3-2) and TRBJ1-4, with D possibly matching TRBD1 (5 bases). The V gene's germline CDR1 is LGHDT and CDR2 YNNKEL (reference sequence). The ends were cut back, 1 base at V and 11 bases at J, with 17 bases in the middle. This CDR3 region has 15 residues. The CDR3 reads CASSQGLVSGTKLFF. DNA for the CDR3: TGTGCCAGCAGCCAAGGGTTGGTTTCGGGGACTAAACTGTTTTTT.

V and J are TRBV19 and TRBJ2-2, with 8 bases aligning to TRBD1. Germline loops: CDR1 LNHDA, CDR2 SQIVND (reference sequence). V trimming: 3 bases; J trimming: 0 bases; junction bases outside the gene matches: 3. This CDR3 spans 16 amino acids. CDR3 in DNA: TGTGCCAGTAGTATCGACAGGGGACCGAACACCGGGGAGCTGTTTTTT. Translated: CASSIDRGPNTGELFF.

This sequence joins TRBV10-1 and TRBJ1-1, with D perhaps matching TRBD1 (6 bases). Germline lookup yields CDR1 WNHNN and CDR2 SYGVQD (reference sequence). The CDR3 has 13 amino acids. Trimming cost V 4 bases and J 11 bases, with 17 bases left between them. The CDR3 loop is CASSGPDSLAAFF. CDR3 coding DNA: TGCGCCAGCAGTGGCCCGGACAGCCTGGCGGCTTTCTTT.

This clone came up once. J is TRBJ2-3 and V is TRBV14; 8 bases are shared with TRBD2. V shed 5 bases, J shed 4 bases, and the junction held 2 bases outside the gene matches. Germline loops: CDR1 SGHDN, CDR2 FVKESK. This CDR3 spans 13 amino acids. CDR3 in DNA: TGTGCCAGCAGCTCACTAGCGGCAGATACGCAGTATTTT. This sequence encodes CASSSLAADTQYF. The variable domain in full, with the rest retrieved from reference TRBV14 and TRBJ2-3, is EAGVTQFPSHSVIEKGQTVTLRCDPISGHDNLYWYRRVMGKEIKFLLHFVKESKQDESGMPNNRFLAERTGGTYSTLKVQPAELEDSGVYFCASSSLAADTQYFGPGTRLTVL.

The chain employs TRBV5-4 and TRBJ1-4, with TRBD1 matching 8 bases. V was clipped by 3 bases and J by 7 bases; unmatched bases: 14. CDR3 length equals 17 residues. Germline values: CDR1 SGHNT, CDR2 YYREEE (reference sequence). CDR3 in DNA: TGTGCCAGCAGCTCGGGACAGGATCTTCTGAGCGGTGAAAAACTGTTTTTT. It codes for CASSSGQDLLSGEKLFF.